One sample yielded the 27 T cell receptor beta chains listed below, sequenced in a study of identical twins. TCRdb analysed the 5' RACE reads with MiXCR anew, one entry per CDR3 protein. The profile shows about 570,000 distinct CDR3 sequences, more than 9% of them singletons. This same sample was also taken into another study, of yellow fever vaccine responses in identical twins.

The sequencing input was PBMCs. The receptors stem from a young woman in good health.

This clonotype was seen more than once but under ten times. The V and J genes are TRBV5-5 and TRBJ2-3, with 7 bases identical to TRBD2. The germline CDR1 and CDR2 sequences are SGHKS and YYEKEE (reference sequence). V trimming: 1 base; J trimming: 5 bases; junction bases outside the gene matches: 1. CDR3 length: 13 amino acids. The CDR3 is CASSLRGEDTQYF. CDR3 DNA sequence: TGTGCCAGCAGCTTGCGGGGGGAAGATACGCAGTATTTT. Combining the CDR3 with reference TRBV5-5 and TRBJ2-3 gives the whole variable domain DAGVTQSPTHLIKTRGQQVTLRCSPISGHKSVSWYQQVLGQGPQFIFQYYEKEERGRGNFPDRFSARQFPNYSSELNVNALLLGDSALYLCASSLRGEDTQYFGPGTRLTVL.

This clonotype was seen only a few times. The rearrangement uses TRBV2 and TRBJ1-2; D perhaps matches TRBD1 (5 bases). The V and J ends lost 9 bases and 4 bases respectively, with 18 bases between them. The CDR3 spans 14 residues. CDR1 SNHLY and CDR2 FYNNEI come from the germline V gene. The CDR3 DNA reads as TGTGCCAGTGGGGAAAATGGACAAATCTATGGCTACACCTTC. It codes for CASGENGQIYGYTF. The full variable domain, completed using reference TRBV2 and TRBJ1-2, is EPEVTQTPSHQVTQMGQEVILRCVPISNHLYFYWYRQILGQKVEFLVSFYNNEISEKSEIFDDQFSVERPDGSNFTLKIRSTKLEDSAMYFCASGENGQIYGYTFGSGTRLTVV.

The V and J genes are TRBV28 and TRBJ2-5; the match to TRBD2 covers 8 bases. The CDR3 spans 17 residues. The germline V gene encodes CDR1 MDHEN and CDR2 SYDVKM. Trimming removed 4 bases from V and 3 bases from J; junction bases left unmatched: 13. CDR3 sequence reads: CASSSGRETKQEETQYF. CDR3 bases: TGTGCCAGCAGTTCCGGGAGGGAGACAAAGCAGGAAGAGACCCAGTACTTC.

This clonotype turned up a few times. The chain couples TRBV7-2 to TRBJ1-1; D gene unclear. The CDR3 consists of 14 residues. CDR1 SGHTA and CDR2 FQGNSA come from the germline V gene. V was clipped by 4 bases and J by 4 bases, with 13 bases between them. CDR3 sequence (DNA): TGTGCCAGCAGCTCCCTTGGGGATGGCACTGAAGCTTTCTTT. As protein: CASSSLGDGTEAFF.

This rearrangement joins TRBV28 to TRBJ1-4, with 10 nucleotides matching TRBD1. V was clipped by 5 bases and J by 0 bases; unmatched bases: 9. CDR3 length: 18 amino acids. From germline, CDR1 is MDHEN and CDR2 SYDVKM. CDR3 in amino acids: CASSTGTGAFTTNEKLFF. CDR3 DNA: TGTGCCAGCAGTACCGGGACAGGGGCCTTTACAACTAATGAAAAACTGTTTTTT.

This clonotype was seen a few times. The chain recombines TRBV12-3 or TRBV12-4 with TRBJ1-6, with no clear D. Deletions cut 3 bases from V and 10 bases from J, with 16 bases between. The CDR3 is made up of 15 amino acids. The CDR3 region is CASSLRRASGSPLHF. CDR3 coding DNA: TGTGCCAGCAGTTTGAGGAGGGCATCAGGCTCACCCCTCCACTTT.

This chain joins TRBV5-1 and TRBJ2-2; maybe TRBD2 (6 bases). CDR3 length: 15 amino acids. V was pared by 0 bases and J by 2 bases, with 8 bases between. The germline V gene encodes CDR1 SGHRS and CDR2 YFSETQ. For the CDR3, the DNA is TGCGCCAGCAGCTTGGCCGGGAGAAACACCGGGGAGCTGTTTTTT. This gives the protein CASSLAGRNTGELFF.

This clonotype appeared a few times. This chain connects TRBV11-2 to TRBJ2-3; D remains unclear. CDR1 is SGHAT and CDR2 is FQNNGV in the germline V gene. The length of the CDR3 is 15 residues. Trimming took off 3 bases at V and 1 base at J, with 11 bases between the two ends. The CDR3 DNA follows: TGTGCCAGCAGCTTCGGGTCCCCTGGCACAGATACGCAGTATTTT. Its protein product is CASSFGSPGTDTQYF.

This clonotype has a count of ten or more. CDR3 residues: CASSQGLAGGLETQYF. For the CDR3, the DNA is TGTGCCAGCAGTCAGGGACTAGCGGGAGGTTTAGAGACCCAGTACTTC. This chain connects TRBV12-3 or TRBV12-4 to TRBJ2-5; 15 bases line up with TRBD2. CDR3 length: 16 residues. V was clipped by 5 bases and J by 4 bases; unmatched bases: 5.

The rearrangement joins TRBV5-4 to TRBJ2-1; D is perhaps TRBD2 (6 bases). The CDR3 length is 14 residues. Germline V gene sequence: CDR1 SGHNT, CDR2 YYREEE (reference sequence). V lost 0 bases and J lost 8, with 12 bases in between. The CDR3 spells CASSLASGLDEQFF. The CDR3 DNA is TGTGCCAGCAGCTTGGCAAGCGGGTTGGATGAGCAGTTCTTC.

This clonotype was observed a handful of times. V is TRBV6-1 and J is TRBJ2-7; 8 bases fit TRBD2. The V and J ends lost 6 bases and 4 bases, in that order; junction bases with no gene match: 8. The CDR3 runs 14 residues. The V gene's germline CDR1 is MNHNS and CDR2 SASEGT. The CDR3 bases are TGTGCCAGCAGGCCCGGGACTAGTCGTTACGAGCAGTACTTC. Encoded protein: CASRPGTSRYEQYF.

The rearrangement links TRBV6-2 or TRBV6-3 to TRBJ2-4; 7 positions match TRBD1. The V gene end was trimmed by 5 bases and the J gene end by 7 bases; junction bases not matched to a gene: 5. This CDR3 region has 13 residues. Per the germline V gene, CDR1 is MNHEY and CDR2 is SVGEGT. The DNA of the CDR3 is TGTGCCAGCAGTCCCGACAGGGTGAACATTCAGTACTTC. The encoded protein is CASSPDRVNIQYF.

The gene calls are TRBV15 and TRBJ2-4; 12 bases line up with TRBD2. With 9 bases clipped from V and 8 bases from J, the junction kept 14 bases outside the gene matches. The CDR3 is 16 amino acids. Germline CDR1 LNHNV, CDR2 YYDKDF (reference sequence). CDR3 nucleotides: TGTGCCACTCACCATGGCGGGACTAGCGGGTTGTACATTCAGTACTTC. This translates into CATHHGGTSGLYIQYF.

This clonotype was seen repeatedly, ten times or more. CDR3 sequence reads: CSARVPGGYNEQFF. Written as DNA, the CDR3 is TGCAGTGCTAGAGTACCGGGGGGGTACAATGAGCAGTTCTTC. The gene calls are TRBV20-1 and TRBJ2-1, with 8 bases fitting TRBD2. The germline V gene encodes CDR1 DFQATT and CDR2 SNEGSKA (reference sequence). The CDR3 has 14 residues. The V gene end was trimmed by 1 base and the J gene end by 4 bases; junction bases not matched to a gene: 3.

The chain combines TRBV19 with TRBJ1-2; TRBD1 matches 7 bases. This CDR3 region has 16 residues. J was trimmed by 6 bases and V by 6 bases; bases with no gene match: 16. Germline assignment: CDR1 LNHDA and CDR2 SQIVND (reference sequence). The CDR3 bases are TGTGCCAGTAGGAGCGCCTCTAGCTCAGGGGGTCATGGCTACACCTTC. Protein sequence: CASRSASSSGGHGYTF.

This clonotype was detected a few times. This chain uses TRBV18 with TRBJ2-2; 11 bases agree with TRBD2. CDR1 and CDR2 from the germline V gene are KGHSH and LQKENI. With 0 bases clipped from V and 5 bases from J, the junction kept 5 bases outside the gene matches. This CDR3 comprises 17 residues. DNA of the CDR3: TGTGCCAGCTCACCACCGCGACTAGCGGGGAGTACCGGGGAGCTGTTTTTT. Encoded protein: CASSPPRLAGSTGELFF.

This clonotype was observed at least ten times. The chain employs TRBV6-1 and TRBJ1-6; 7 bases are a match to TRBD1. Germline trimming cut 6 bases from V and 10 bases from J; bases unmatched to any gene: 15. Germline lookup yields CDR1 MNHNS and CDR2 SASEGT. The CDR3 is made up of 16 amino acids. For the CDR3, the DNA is TGTGCCAGCAGCCCCACTGGCCCCAGGGGGATATCACCCCTCCACTTT. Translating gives CASSPTGPRGISPLHF.

DNA for the CDR3: TGTGCCAGCAGCCCGTACTCGACCGGGGTCTGGGATACGCAGTATTTT. It translates to CASSPYSTGVWDTQYF. The chain has TRBV11-1 and TRBJ2-3; TRBD2 might be the D (5 bases). V gave up 5 bases and J gave up 6 bases, with 21 bases separating them. The CDR3 contains 16 residues. Germline V gene lookup returns CDR1 SGHAT and CDR2 FQDESV (reference sequence).

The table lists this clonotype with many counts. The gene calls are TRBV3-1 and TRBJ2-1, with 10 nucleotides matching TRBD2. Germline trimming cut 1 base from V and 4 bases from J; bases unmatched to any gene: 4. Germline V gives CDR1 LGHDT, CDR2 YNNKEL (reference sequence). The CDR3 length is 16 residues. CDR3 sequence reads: CASSQAPSGSYNEQFF. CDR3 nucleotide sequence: TGTGCCAGCAGCCAAGCCCCTAGCGGGAGTTACAATGAGCAGTTCTTC.

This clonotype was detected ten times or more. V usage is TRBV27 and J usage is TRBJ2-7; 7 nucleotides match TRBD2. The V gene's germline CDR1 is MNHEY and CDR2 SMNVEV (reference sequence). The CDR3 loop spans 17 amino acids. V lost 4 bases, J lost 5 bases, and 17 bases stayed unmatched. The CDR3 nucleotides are TGTGCCAGCAGTTCCCAACCCTTTCTGGGAGGGAACCACGAGCAGTACTTC. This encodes CASSSQPFLGGNHEQYF.

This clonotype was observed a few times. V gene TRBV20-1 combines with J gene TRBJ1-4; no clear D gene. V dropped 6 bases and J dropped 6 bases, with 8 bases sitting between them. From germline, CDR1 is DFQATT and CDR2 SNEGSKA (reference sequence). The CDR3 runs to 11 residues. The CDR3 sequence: CSAPRDEKLFF. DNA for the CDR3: TGCAGTGCCCCTCGGGATGAAAAACTGTTTTTT.

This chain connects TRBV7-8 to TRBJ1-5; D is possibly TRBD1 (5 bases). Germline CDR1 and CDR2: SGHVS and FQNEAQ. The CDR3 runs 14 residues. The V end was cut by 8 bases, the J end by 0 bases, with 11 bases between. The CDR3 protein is CASDRDLSNQPQHF. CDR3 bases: TGTGCCAGCGACCGGGACCTTAGCAATCAGCCCCAGCATTTT.

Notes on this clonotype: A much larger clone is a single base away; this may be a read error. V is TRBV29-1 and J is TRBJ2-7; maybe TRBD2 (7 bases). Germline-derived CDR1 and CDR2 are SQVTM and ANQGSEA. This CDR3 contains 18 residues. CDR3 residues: CRVESGGHLLGSPYEQYF. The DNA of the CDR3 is TGCAGAGTTGAGTCGGGGGGACACCTCTTAGGAAGCCCCTACGAGCAGTACTTC.

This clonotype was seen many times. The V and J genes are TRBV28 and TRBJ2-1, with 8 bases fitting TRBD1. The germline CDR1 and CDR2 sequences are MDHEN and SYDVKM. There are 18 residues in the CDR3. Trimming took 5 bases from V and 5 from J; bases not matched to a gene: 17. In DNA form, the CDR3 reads TGTGCCAGCAGTCAAAATGGACAGGGCCTTCGTAGTAACAATGAGCAGTTCTTC. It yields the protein CASSQNGQGLRSNNEQFF.

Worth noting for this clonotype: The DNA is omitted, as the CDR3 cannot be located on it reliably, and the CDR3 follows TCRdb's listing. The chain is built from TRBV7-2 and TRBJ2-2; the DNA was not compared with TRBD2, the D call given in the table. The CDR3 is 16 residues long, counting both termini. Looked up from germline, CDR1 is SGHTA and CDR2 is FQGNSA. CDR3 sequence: CASSPGGLAYTGSCFF.

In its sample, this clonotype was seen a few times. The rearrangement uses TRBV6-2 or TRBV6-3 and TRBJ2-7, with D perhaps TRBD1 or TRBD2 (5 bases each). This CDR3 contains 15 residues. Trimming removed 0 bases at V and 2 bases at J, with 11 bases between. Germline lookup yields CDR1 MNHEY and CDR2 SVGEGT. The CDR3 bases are TGTGCCAGCAGTTACTCAGGGGACCCGACCTACGAGCAGTACTTC. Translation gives CASSYSGDPTYEQYF.

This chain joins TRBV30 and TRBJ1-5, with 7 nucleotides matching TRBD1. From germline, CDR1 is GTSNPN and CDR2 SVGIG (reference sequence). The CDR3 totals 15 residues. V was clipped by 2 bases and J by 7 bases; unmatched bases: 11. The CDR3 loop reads CAWSMSYPGGQPQHF. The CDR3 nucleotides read TGTGCCTGGAGTATGTCCTACCCAGGGGGACAGCCCCAGCATTTT.